One and the same sample provided the 18 T cell receptor beta chains below, sequenced in a study of T cell responses to AZD1222 COVID-19 vaccine. Generated by immunoSEQ multiplex PCR, the TCRdb table keeps only in-frame clones and is missing some. The sample lists fewer than 200,000 clones; about 86% were seen once. Sequenced here: peripheral blood, sampled 28 days after the second AZD1222 dose. These receptors all come from an adult who received the AZD1222 COVID-19 vaccine.

This chain links TRBV29-1 with TRBJ2-7; TRBD2 agrees at 12 bases. The CDR3 spans 16 residues. Germline trimming cut 7 bases from V and 0 bases from J; bases unmatched to any gene: 10. Looked up from germline, CDR1 is SQVTM and CDR2 is ANQGSEA. CDR3 residues: CSATSGGRSSSYEQYF. The DNA of the CDR3 is TGCAGCGCGACTAGCGGGGGCCGCTCGAGCTCCTACGAGCAGTACTTC.

This clone was counted a single time. The chain combines TRBV27 with TRBJ2-1; 11 bases match TRBD1. Germline CDR1 is MNHEY and CDR2 is SMNVEV (reference sequence). V was clipped by 5 bases and J by 7 bases; unmatched bases: 7. This CDR3 contains 15 residues. CDR3 DNA sequence: TGTGCCAGCAGTCGACCGGACAGGGGGCGGAATGAGCAGTTCTTC. Translating gives CASSRPDRGRNEQFF.

CDR3 in amino acids: CASSFWGNSGANVLTF. As DNA, the CDR3 is TGTGCCAGCAGTTTCTGGGGCAACTCTGGGGCCAACGTCCTGACTTTC. The chain recombines TRBV27 with TRBJ2-6; D possibly corresponds to TRBD1 (5 bases). There are 16 residues in the CDR3. Trimming cost V 3 bases and J 0 bases, with 9 bases left between them. CDR1 is MNHEY, CDR2 SMNVEV, per germline (reference sequence). The entire variable domain, with the rest obtained from reference TRBV27 and TRBJ2-6, is as follows: EAQVTQNPRYLITVTGKKLTVTCSQNMNHEYMSWYRQDPGLGLRQIYYSMNVEVTDKGDVPEGYKVSRKEKRNFPLILESPSPNQTSLYFCASSFWGNSGANVLTFGAGSRLTVL.

The J gene is TRBJ2-1, the V gene TRBV6-5; TRBD2 agrees at 9 bases. The CDR3 contains 14 residues. Unmatched junction bases numbered 4, after V lost 5 bases and J lost 5 bases. CDR1 is MNHEY and CDR2 is SVGAGI in the germline V gene. The CDR3 protein is CASSLRGGDNEQFF. CDR3 nucleotides: TGTGCCAGCAGTCTTCGCGGGGGGGACAATGAGCAGTTCTTC.

This sequence joins TRBV18 and TRBJ2-3; TRBD2 aligns across 10 bases. Germline V CDR1 and CDR2: KGHSH, LQKENI. The CDR3 extends over 15 amino acids. V was clipped by 5 bases and J by 7 bases; unmatched bases: 9. This CDR3 is CASSTDLAGENTQYF. CDR3 sequence (DNA): TGTGCCAGCTCAACAGACCTAGCGGGGGAAAATACGCAGTATTTT.

The J gene is TRBJ2-6, the V gene TRBV28, with 9 bases fitting TRBD1. This CDR3 comprises 18 residues. Germline V gives CDR1 MDHEN, CDR2 SYDVKM. The junction had 9 bases not matched to a gene; V was cut back by 2 bases and J by 4 bases. CDR3 amino acids: CASSLGGQGLVGANVLTF. In nucleotides, the CDR3 is TGTGCCAGCAGTTTAGGGGGACAGGGCCTAGTGGGGGCCAACGTCCTGACTTTC.

The CDR3 DNA follows: TGTGCCAGCAGTAGGACAAGCACAGATACGCAGTATTTT. Encoded protein: CASSRTSTDTQYF. The chain joins TRBV6-5 to TRBJ2-3; TRBD1 might be the D (5 bases). The germline V gene has CDR1 MNHEY and CDR2 SVGAGI. The CDR3 covers 13 residues. V gave up 5 bases and J gave up 0 bases, with 6 bases separating them.

V gene TRBV11-2 combines with J gene TRBJ2-5; 12 bases map to TRBD1. CDR3 length: 16 amino acids. The V segment lost 6 bases and the J segment 0 bases; nucleotides outside the gene matches: 5. Germline loops: CDR1 SGHAT, CDR2 FQNNGV. The chain's CDR3 is CASRFGDRGHQETQYF. In nucleotides, the CDR3 is TGTGCCAGCAGGTTCGGGGACAGGGGGCACCAAGAGACCCAGTACTTC.

The genes are TRBV3-1 (or the pseudogene TRBV3-2) and TRBJ1-1; the D gene is possibly TRBD1 (5 bases). Per germline, CDR1 LGHDT and CDR2 YNNKEL (reference sequence). V gave up 6 bases and J gave up 1 base, with 6 bases separating them. The CDR3 has 12 residues. This CDR3 is CASRTGNTEAFF. CDR3 coding DNA: TGTGCCAGCAGAACAGGGAACACTGAAGCTTTCTTT.

The chain joins TRBV7-3 to TRBJ2-1; D is possibly TRBD2 (6 bases). Trimming took 2 bases from V and 0 from J, leaving 11 bases between them. This CDR3 has 16 amino acids. CDR1 is SGHTA and CDR2 is FQGTGA in the germline V gene. As DNA, the CDR3 is TGTGCCAGCAGCTTAGTATCTAGCGTCTCCTACAATGAGCAGTTCTTC. Its protein is CASSLVSSVSYNEQFF.

CDR3 residues: CASSQGQPYLYGYTF. The CDR3 bases are TGCGCCAGCAGCCAAGGACAGCCTTATCTCTATGGCTACACCTTC. V and J are TRBV5-1 and TRBJ1-2, with D possibly matching TRBD1 (6 bases). V lost 4 bases to trimming and J lost 4 bases, with 17 bases between them. The CDR3 is made up of 15 amino acids. From germline, CDR1 is SGHRS and CDR2 YFSETQ.

The chain links TRBV5-1 to TRBJ2-1; either TRBD1 or TRBD2 may supply D (5 bases each). Germline values: CDR1 SGHRS, CDR2 YFSETQ. The germline V and J ends were trimmed by 0 bases and 8 bases, with 9 bases remaining between them. The CDR3 contains 13 residues. The chain's CDR3 is CASSLEGEYEQFF. CDR3 nucleotides: TGCGCCAGCAGCTTGGAAGGGGAGTATGAGCAGTTCTTC.

The chain joins TRBV6-5 to TRBJ1-1; maybe TRBD1 (6 bases). CDR1 is MNHEY, CDR2 SVGAGI, per germline. This CDR3 spans 14 amino acids. Deletions cut 6 bases from V and 5 bases from J, with 16 bases between. Here the CDR3 DNA reads TGTGCCAGCAGCCCATTGACAGGCGTGACTGAAGCTTTCTTT. Residues: CASSPLTGVTEAFF.

The rearrangement joins TRBV5-1 to TRBJ1-5; 7 nucleotides line up with TRBD1. J gave up 6 bases and V 0 bases, and 3 bases lay outside the gene matches. Germline assignment: CDR1 SGHRS and CDR2 YFSETQ. The CDR3 extends over 14 amino acids. This CDR3 is CASSLGGGLQPQHF. The CDR3 nucleotides read TGCGCCAGCAGCTTGGGAGGGGGCCTTCAGCCCCAGCATTTT.

A few counts support this clone. Compared with germline, one end of the junction differs, possibly owing to a read error. The J gene is TRBJ2-5, the V gene TRBV7-7; 7 bases line up with TRBD1. There are 15 residues in the CDR3. CDR1 is SSHAT and CDR2 is FNYEAQ in the germline V gene (reference sequence). The CDR3 loop is CASSFRQGMKETQYF. CDR3 nucleotides: TGTGCTAGCAGCTTCCGACAGGGAATGAAAGAGACCCAGTACTTC.

The chain carries TRBV13 and TRBJ1-2, with 8 bases that match TRBD1. J was trimmed by 4 bases and V by 6 bases; bases with no gene match: 7. The germline gives CDR1 PRHDT, CDR2 FYEKMQ (reference sequence). The CDR3 consists of 14 residues. The CDR3 coding sequence is TGTGCCAGCAGACGTCCAGGGGGCGGCTATGGCTACACCTTC. Amino acids: CASRRPGGGYGYTF.

This clone was seen once. This rearrangement joins TRBV5-8 to TRBJ2-7; 9 bases match TRBD2. Germline values: CDR1 SGHTS, CDR2 YDEGEE. V was pared by 1 base and J by 5 bases, with 4 bases of the junction left unmatched. The CDR3 extends over 14 amino acids. The CDR3 protein is CASSLSGGPDEQYF. The DNA for the CDR3 is TGTGCCAGCAGCTTGAGCGGGGGGCCCGACGAGCAGTACTTC. Variable domain in full (rest from reference TRBV5-8 and TRBJ2-7): EAGVTQSPTHLIKTRGQQATLRCSPISGHTSVYWYQQALGLGLQFLLWYDEGEERNRGNFPPRFSGRQFPNYSSELNVNALELEDSALYLCASSLSGGPDEQYFGPGTRLTVT.

The chain has TRBV7-2 and TRBJ1-6; TRBD1 aligns across 7 bases. V was pared by 1 base and J by 8 bases, with 8 bases of the junction left unmatched. Germline values: CDR1 SGHTA, CDR2 FQGNSA. The CDR3 has 16 residues. The DNA of the CDR3 is TGTGCCAGCAGCTTAGAGGGAGGGGGCTCGGATTCACCCCTCCACTTT. This gives the protein CASSLEGGGSDSPLHF.